This T cell receptor beta chain was captured by sequencing in a study of blood T cell repertoires in COVID-19. Original processing methods: Estimated nucleated cell counts came from reference gene primer amplification. Profiling relied on immunoSEQ multiplex PCR, and the TCRdb table lists in-frame clones only, not all of them. V and J calls and clone size are as listed in that table; D and trimming were resolved from the DNA. The sample contains 270,000 or so clones, 86% of which appear only once. The CDR3 totals 13 residues. Germline V gene lookup returns CDR1 SGHTA and CDR2 FQGNSA. V shed 1 base and J shed 7 bases, with 10 bases lying between them.

The sample taken for sequencing was peripheral blood. This sequence joins TRBV7-2 and TRBJ1-2; the D gene is possibly TRBD1 (6 bases). This clonotype was sampled from a woman aged 30 to 39 with active or convalescent COVID-19. CDR3 sequence reads: CASSLDREGGYTF. In DNA form, the CDR3 reads TGTGCCAGCAGCTTAGACAGGGAGGGTGGCTACACCTTC. The full variable domain, its missing parts supplied by reference TRBV7-2 and TRBJ1-2, is GAGVSQSPSNKVTEKGKDVELRCDPISGHTALYWYRQSLGQGLEFLIYFQGNSAPDKSGLPSDRFSAERTGGSVSTLTIQRTQQEDSAVYLCASSLDREGGYTFGSGTRLTVV.